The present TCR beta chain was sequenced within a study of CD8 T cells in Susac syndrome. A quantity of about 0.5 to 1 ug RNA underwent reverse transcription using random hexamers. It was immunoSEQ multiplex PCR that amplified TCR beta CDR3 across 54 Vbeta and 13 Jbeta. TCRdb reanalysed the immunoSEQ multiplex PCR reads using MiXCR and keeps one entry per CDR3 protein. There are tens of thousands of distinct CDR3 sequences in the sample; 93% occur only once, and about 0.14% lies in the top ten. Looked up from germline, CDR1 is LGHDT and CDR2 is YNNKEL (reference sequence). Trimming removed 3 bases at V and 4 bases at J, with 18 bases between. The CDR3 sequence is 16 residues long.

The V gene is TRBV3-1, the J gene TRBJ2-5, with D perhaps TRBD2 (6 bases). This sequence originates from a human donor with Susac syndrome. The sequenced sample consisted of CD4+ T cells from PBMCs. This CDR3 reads CASSQKTRREAETQYF. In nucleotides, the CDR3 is TGTGCCAGCAGCCAGAAGACGCGCAGGGAGGCAGAGACCCAGTACTTC.